The sequence of this TCR beta chain was determined in a study of molecular identifiers for immune sequencing clone quantification. The study, taken as a whole, reports: In naive cells, under 1% of molecules belonged to clones above 20 RNA copies, against over 97% in effector cells. Identical TCR molecules can share a barcode, and this sharing could underestimate highly expanded clone sizes.

With V trimmed by 4 bases and J by 4 bases, 7 bases remained unmatched. CDR1 is SGHDN and CDR2 is FVKESK in the germline V gene. The CDR3 is 16 residues long. MiXCR was run by TCRdb on the PCR reads, yielding one entry per CDR3 protein. The table has over 600,000 distinct CDR3 sequences, about 20% seen once. This clonotype appeared many times. What it recognizes is unknown. This chain connects TRBV14 to TRBJ2-3, with 11 bases fitting TRBD2. This sequence was found in a human donor in good health. Some libraries in this study had Jurkat cell RNA spiked in. Sequenced material: naive CD8+ T cells from blood, with Jurkat cell RNA spiked in. Subset: FACS-sorted CD8+CD4-CCR7+CD45RA+ naive T cells. CDR3 in DNA: TGTGCCAGCAGCCCAACTAGCGGGAGAAGCTCAGATACGCAGTATTTT. Protein product: CASSPTSGRSSDTQYF.